Shown below are 12 T cell receptor beta chains from a single sample sequenced in a study of CD8 T cells in ankylosing spondylitis. TCRdb re-derived calls from the 5' RACE reads in MiXCR, one entry per CDR3 protein. In the table there are 200,000 to 250,000 distinct CDR3 sequences, about 10% of which are singletons. The sample taken for sequencing was blood, either unsorted or a sorted T cell fraction (not recorded which). These TCRs come from a male donor with ankylosing spondylitis or in good health (not recorded which).

The chain combines TRBV11-3 with TRBJ2-7; TRBD1 matches 7 bases. The germline V gene encodes CDR1 SGHNT and CDR2 YENEEA. Trimming removed 3 bases from V and 3 bases from J; junction bases left unmatched: 8. CDR3 length: 15 amino acids. The DNA for the CDR3 is TGTGCCAGCAGCTTGGACTCCAACAGGGGCTACGAGCAGTACTTC. This gives the protein CASSLDSNRGYEQYF.

The rearrangement uses TRBV6-4 and TRBJ2-3; 7 positions agree with TRBD1. CDR1 is MRHNA and CDR2 is SNTAGT in the germline V gene. Unmatched junction bases numbered 2, after V lost 5 bases and J lost 0 bases. The CDR3 runs 14 residues. Here the CDR3 DNA reads TGTGCCAGCAGTTGGACAGGTAGCACAGATACGCAGTATTTT. Its protein is CASSWTGSTDTQYF.

The sample holds a few counts of this clonotype. Here the CDR3 reads CASILNTDRGNEQFF. The CDR3 DNA sequence: TGTGCCAGCATCCTAAATACAGACAGAGGGAATGAGCAGTTCTTC. This chain connects TRBV27 to TRBJ2-1; D tentatively reads TRBD1 or TRBD2 (5 bases each). The V end lost 7 bases, the J end lost 7 bases, and 20 bases lay between the germline ends. The CDR3 totals 15 residues. Germline V gene sequence: CDR1 MNHEY, CDR2 SMNVEV (reference sequence).

This clonotype was counted a few times. J is TRBJ2-3 and V is TRBV10-3; 12 positions match TRBD2. Germline CDR1 is ENHRY and CDR2 is SYGVKD. This CDR3 is 19 amino acids long. After removal of 0 bases from V and 4 bases from J, the junction contained 11 bases not matched to a gene. CDR3 sequence reads: CAISESWLAGGSEADTQYF. DNA of the CDR3: TGTGCCATCAGTGAGTCCTGGCTAGCGGGAGGGTCGGAGGCAGATACGCAGTATTTT.

The rearrangement links TRBV6-2 or TRBV6-3 to TRBJ1-1; 8 nucleotides agree with TRBD1. V shed 6 bases and J 7 bases; nucleotides not matched to a gene: 7. Germline V gene lookup returns CDR1 MNHEY and CDR2 SVGEGT. This CDR3 is built from 13 residues. This chain's CDR3 is CASRTGGRFEAFF. The CDR3 DNA sequence: TGTGCCAGCAGAACAGGGGGGCGGTTTGAAGCTTTCTTT.

The sample holds many counts of this clonotype. The CDR3 nucleotides are TGTGCCAGCTCCCCATTCACAGATACGCAGTATTTT. Encoded protein: CASSPFTDTQYF. V usage is TRBV7-9 and J usage is TRBJ2-3; D is undetermined. The CDR3 is made up of 12 amino acids. With 8 bases removed from V and 2 bases from J, the gap between germline ends came to 8 bases. Germline V gives CDR1 SEHNR, CDR2 FQNEAQ (reference sequence).

This clonotype was picked up many times. This chain uses TRBV15 with TRBJ2-7; 15 nucleotides align to TRBD2. CDR3 length: 18 residues. The germline V gene encodes CDR1 LNHNV and CDR2 YYDKDF (reference sequence). J gave up 5 bases and V 1 base, and 9 bases lay outside the gene matches. As DNA, the CDR3 is TGTGCCACCAGCAGAGCCTATGGACTAGCGGGAGGGAGCAACGAGCAGTACTTC. This gives the protein CATSRAYGLAGGSNEQYF.

This clonotype was seen a few times. The chain combines TRBV7-3 with TRBJ2-3, with D perhaps TRBD1 (6 bases). This CDR3 has 16 residues. V was cut by 1 base and J by 2 bases, with 13 bases left in between. CDR1 and CDR2 from the germline V gene are SGHTA and FQGTGA. CDR3 DNA: TGTGCCAGCAGCTTAATGGGGGCGCGCAACACAGATACGCAGTATTTT. Translating it yields CASSLMGARNTDTQYF.

This clonotype was observed at least ten times. V and J are TRBV5-1 and TRBJ1-1; 9 bases map to TRBD1. J lost 3 bases, V lost 4 bases, and 4 bases had no gene match. Germline V lookup: CDR1 SGHRS, CDR2 YFSETQ. CDR3 size: 14 residues. CDR3 region: CASSPGQGHTEAFF. Written as DNA, the CDR3 is TGCGCCAGCAGCCCAGGACAGGGGCACACTGAAGCTTTCTTT.

This clonotype was recorded a few times. The chain joins TRBV2 to TRBJ2-7; D is unresolved. The CDR3 runs 16 residues. The V end lost 4 bases, the J end lost 0 bases, and 16 bases lay between the germline ends. Germline V lookup: CDR1 SNHLY, CDR2 FYNNEI. In DNA form, the CDR3 reads TGTGCCAGCAGTGTTAGGGCCGACGGCTCCTCCTACGAGCAGTACTTC. It translates to CASSVRADGSSYEQYF.

Many counts were recorded for this clonotype. The rearrangement links TRBV29-1 to TRBJ1-1; D gene uncertain. From germline, CDR1 is SQVTM and CDR2 ANQGSEA. Between the trimmed V and J ends, which lost 4 bases and 1 base, there was a span of 16 bases. The CDR3 is 15 amino acids. This chain's CDR3 is CSVVRLAGRNTEAFF. The CDR3 region has the DNA TGCAGCGTTGTCCGGTTGGCAGGAAGGAACACTGAAGCTTTCTTT.

This clonotype was counted at least ten times. The chain combines TRBV6-5 with TRBJ2-3; D gene unclear. The V end was cut by 4 bases, the J end by 0 bases, with 11 bases between. Germline-derived CDR1 and CDR2 are MNHEY and SVGAGI. The length of the CDR3 is 15 residues. This chain's CDR3 is CASSFGAESTDTQYF. Written as DNA, the CDR3 is TGTGCCAGCAGTTTTGGTGCGGAGAGCACAGATACGCAGTATTTT.